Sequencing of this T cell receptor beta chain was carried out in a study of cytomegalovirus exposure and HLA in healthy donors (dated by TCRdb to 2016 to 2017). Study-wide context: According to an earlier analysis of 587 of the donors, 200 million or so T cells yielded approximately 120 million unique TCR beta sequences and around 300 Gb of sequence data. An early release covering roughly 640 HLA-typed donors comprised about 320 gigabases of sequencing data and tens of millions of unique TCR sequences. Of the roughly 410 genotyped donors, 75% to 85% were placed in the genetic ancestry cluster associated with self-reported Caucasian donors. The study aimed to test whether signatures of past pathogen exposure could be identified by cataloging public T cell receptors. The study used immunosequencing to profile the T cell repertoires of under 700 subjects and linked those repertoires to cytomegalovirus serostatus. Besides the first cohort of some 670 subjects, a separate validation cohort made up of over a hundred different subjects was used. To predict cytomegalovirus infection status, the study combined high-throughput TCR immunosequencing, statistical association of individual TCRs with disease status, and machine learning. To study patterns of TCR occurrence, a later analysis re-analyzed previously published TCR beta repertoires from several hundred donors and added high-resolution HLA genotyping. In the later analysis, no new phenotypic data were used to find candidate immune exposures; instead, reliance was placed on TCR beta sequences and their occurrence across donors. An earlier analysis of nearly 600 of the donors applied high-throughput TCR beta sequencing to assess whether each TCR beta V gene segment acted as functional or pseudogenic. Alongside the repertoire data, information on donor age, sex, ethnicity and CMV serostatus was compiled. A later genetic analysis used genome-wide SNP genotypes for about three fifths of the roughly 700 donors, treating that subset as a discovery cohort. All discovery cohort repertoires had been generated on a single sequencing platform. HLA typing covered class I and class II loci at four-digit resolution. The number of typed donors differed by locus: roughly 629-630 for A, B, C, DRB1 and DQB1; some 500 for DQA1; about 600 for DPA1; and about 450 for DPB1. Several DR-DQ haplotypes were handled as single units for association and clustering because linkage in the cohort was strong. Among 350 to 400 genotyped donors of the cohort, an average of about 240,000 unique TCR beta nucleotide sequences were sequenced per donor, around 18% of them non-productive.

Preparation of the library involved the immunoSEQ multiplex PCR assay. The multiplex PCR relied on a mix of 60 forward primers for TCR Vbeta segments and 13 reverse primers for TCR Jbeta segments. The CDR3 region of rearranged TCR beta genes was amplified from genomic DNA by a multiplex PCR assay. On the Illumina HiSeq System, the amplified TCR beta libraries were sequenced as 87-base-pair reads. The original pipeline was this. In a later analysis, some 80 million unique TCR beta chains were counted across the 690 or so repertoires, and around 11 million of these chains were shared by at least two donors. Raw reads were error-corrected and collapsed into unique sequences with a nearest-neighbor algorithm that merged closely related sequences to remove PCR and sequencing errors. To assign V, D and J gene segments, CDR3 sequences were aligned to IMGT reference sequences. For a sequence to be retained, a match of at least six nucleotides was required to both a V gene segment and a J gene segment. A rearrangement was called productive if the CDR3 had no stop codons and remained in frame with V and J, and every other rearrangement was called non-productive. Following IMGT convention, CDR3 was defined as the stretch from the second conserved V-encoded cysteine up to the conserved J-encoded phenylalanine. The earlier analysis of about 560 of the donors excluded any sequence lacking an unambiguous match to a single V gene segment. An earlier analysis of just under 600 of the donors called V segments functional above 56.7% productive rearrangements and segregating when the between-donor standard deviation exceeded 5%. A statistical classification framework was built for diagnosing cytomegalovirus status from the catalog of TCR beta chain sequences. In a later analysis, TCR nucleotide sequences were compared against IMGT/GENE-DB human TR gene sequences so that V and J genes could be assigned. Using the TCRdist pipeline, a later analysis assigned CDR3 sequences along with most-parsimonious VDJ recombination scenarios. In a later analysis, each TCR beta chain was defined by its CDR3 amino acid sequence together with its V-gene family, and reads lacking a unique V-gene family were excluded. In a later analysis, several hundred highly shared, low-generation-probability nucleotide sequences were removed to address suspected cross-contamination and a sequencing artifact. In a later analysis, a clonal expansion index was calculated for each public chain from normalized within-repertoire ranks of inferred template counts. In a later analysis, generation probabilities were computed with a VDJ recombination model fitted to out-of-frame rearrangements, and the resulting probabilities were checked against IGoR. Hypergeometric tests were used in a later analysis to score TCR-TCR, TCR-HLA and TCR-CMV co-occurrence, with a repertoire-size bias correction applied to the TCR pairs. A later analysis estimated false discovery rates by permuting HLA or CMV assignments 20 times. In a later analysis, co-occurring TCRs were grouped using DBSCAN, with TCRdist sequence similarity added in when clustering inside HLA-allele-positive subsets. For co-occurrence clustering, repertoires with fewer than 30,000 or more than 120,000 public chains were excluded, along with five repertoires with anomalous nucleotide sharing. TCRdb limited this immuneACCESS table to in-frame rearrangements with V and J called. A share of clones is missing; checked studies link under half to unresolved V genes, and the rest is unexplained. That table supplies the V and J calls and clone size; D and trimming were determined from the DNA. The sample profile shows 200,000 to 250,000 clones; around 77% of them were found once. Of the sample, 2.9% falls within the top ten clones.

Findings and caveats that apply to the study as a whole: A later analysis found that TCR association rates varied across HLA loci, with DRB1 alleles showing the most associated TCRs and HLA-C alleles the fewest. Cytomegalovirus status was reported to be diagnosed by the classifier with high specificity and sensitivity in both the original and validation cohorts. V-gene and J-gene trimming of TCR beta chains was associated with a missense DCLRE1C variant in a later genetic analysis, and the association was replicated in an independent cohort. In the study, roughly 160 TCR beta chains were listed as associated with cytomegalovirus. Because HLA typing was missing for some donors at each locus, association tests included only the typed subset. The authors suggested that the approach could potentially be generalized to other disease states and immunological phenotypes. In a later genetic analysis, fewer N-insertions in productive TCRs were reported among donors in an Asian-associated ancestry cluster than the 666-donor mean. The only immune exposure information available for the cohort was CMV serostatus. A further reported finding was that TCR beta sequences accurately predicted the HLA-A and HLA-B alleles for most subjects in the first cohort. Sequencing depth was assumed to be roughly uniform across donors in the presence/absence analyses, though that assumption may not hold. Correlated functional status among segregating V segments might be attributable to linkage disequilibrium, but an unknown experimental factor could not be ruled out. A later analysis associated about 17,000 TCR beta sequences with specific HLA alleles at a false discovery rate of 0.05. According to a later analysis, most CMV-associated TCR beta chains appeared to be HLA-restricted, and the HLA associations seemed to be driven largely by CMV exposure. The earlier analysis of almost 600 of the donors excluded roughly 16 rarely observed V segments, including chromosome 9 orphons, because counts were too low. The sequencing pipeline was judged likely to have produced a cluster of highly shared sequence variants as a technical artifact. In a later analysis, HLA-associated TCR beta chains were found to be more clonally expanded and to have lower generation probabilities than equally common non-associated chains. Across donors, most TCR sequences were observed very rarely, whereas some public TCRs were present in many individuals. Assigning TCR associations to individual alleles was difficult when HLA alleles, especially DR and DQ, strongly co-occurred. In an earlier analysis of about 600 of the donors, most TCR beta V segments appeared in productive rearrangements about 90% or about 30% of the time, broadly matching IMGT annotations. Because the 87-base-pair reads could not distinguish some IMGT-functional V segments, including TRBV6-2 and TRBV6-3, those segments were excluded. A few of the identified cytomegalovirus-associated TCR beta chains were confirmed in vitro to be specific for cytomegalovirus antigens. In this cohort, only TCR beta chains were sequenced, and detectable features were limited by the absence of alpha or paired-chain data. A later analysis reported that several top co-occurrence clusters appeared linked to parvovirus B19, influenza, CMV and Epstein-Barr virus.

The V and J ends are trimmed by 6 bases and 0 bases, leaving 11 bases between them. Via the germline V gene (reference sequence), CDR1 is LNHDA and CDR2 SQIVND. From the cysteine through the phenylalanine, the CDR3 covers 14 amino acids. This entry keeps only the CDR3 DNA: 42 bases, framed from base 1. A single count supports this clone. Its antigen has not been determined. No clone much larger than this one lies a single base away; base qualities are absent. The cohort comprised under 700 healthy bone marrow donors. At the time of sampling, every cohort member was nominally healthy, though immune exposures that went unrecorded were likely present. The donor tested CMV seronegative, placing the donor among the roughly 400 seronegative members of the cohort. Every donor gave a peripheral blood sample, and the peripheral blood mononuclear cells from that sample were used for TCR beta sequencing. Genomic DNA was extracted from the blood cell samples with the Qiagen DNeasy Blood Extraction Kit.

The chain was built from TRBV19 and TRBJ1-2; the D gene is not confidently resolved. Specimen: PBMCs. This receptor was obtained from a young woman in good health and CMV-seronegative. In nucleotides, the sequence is TGTGCCAGTAGGCAGGTTGCGACTAACTATGGCTACACCTTC. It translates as CASRQVATNYGYTF.